One and the same sample provided the 29 T cell receptor beta chains below, sequenced in a study of T cells in Graves' hyperthyroidism and ophthalmopathy. RNA transcripts served as the template for amplifying TCR beta CDR3 regions. TCR CDR3 regions were first amplified by RT-PCR with HTBI primers. TCRdb reprocessed the multiplex PCR reads with MiXCR, giving one entry per CDR3 protein. The sample has hundreds of thousands of distinct CDR3 sequences; around 39% are singletons. Sequencing was carried out using blood. These receptors were taken from a man between 18 and 29 years old with Graves' hyperthyroidism.

The genes are TRBV15 and TRBJ2-7; weak D call: TRBD1 (5 bases). This CDR3 region has 13 residues. CDR1 and CDR2 from the germline V gene are LNHNV and YYDKDF (reference sequence). Trimming took off 4 bases at V and 0 bases at J, with 7 bases between the two ends. DNA of the CDR3: TGTGCCACCAGCATGGGGCGCTCCTACGAGCAGTACTTC. Amino acid sequence: CATSMGRSYEQYF.

The J gene is TRBJ2-2, the V gene TRBV20-1, with TRBD2 as a possible D gene (6 bases). CDR1 and CDR2 from the germline V gene are DFQATT and SNEGSKA (reference sequence). The CDR3 contains 15 residues. With 6 bases removed from V and 0 bases from J, the gap between germline ends came to 14 bases. In DNA, the CDR3 is TGCAGTGCGGGGGGTACCGAGACGAACACCGGGGAGCTGTTTTTT. This gives the protein CSAGGTETNTGELFF.

The sample holds a few counts of this clonotype. V and J are TRBV2 and TRBJ1-5; TRBD1 matches at 7 bases. Germline trimming cut 6 bases from V and 3 bases from J; bases unmatched to any gene: 8. In germline, CDR1 is SNHLY, CDR2 FYNNEI. The length of the CDR3 is 15 residues. CDR3 coding DNA: TGTGCCAGCAGGTATACAGGGGAATTCAATCAGCCCCAGCATTTT. This translates into CASRYTGEFNQPQHF.

Only a few counts were recorded for this clonotype. J is TRBJ1-3 and V is TRBV4-1; no firm D call. The CDR3 is 15 amino acids. Germline CDR1 MGHRA, CDR2 YSYEKL. V gave up 0 bases and J gave up 7 bases, with 13 bases separating them. The CDR3 nucleotides read TGCGCCAGCAGCCAAGAGGTCTTCTACTGGAACACCATATATTTT. It encodes CASSQEVFYWNTIYF.

Concerning this clonotype itself: A much larger clone lies one base from this, so it may be a read error. The V gene is TRBV25-1, the J gene TRBJ1-1, with 7 bases identical to TRBD1. Germline V gene sequence: CDR1 MGHDK, CDR2 SYGVNS. This CDR3 has 14 amino acids. This CDR3 is CASRKDRDDTEAFF. Here the CDR3 DNA reads TGCGCCAGCAGGAAAGACAGGGATGACACTGAAGCTTTCTTT.

A few counts support this clonotype. The chain carries TRBV20-1 and TRBJ2-5; D gene unclear. CDR1 is DFQATT, CDR2 SNEGSKA, per germline (reference sequence). This CDR3 has 11 amino acids. V was cut by 6 bases and J by 5 bases, with 10 bases left in between. For the CDR3, the DNA is TGCAGTGCAAAGAAACGGGAGACCCAGTACTTC. Amino acids: CSAKKRETQYF.

J is TRBJ1-5 and V is TRBV12-5; 8 nucleotides match TRBD1. V was clipped by 0 bases and J by 6 bases; unmatched bases: 7. The CDR3 totals 16 residues. In germline, CDR1 is LGHNT, CDR2 FRNRAP. CDR3 DNA: TGTGCTAGTGGTTTGGTAGGTGGACAGGGTTCTCAGCCCCAGCATTTT. Protein sequence: CASGLVGGQGSQPQHF.

Of note for this clonotype: This may be a read error, as it is one base from a much larger clone. The gene calls are TRBV29-1 and TRBJ2-7; TRBD1 agrees at 8 bases. The V segment lost 5 bases and the J segment 3 bases; nucleotides outside the gene matches: 9. Per the germline V gene, CDR1 is SQVTM and CDR2 is ANQGSEA. This CDR3 comprises 14 residues. Written as DNA, the CDR3 is TGCAGCGTTTCTTCCCGGGACAGGTACTACGAGCAGTACTTC. This encodes CSVSSRDRYYEQYF.

This rearrangement joins TRBV5-6 to TRBJ2-7, with 11 bases that match TRBD2. Germline values: CDR1 SGHDT, CDR2 YYEEEE. This CDR3 is built from 14 residues. J was trimmed by 8 bases and V by 3 bases; bases with no gene match: 7. The CDR3 coding sequence is TGTGCCAGCAGCTGGGGACTAGCGGTTTATAAGCAGTACTTC. This sequence encodes CASSWGLAVYKQYF.

CDR3 region: CATSDGPTSYEQYF. The CDR3, as DNA: TGTGCCACCAGTGACGGGCCGACCTCCTACGAGCAGTACTTC. The chain carries TRBV24-1 and TRBJ2-7; D call uncertain. The germline V gene has CDR1 KGHDR and CDR2 SFDVKD. Trimming shortened V by 4 bases and J by 0 bases, and 9 bases separated the two germline ends. The CDR3 contains 14 residues.

This clonotype was seen a few times. The chain combines TRBV6-1 with TRBJ1-1; D is unclear. The CDR3 sequence is 16 residues long. Germline values: CDR1 MNHNS, CDR2 SASEGT. The V end lost 3 bases, the J end lost 0 bases, and 14 bases lay between the germline ends. The CDR3 spells CASSEARSNMNTEAFF. The CDR3, as DNA: TGTGCCAGCAGTGAGGCACGGAGCAACATGAACACTGAAGCTTTCTTT.

In this sample, this clonotype turned up many times. This rearrangement joins TRBV10-3 to TRBJ2-2; TRBD1 aligns across 8 bases. V was pared by 7 bases and J by 0 bases, with 7 bases of the junction left unmatched. This CDR3 comprises 16 residues. Looked up from germline, CDR1 is ENHRY and CDR2 is SYGVKD. CDR3 protein: CAIMGTGPTNTGELFF. The CDR3 nucleotides are TGTGCCATCATGGGGACAGGCCCTACGAACACCGGGGAGCTGTTTTTT.

This clonotype came up once. V is TRBV7-2 and J is TRBJ1-3; D ambiguous. CDR3 length equals 15 residues. Trimming removed 7 bases at V and 3 bases at J, with 16 bases between. The germline CDR1 and CDR2 sequences are SGHTA and FQGNSA. In DNA, the CDR3 is TGTGCCAGCACTCGATCAGCGGGATATGGAAACACCATATATTTT. Encoded protein: CASTRSAGYGNTIYF.

The chain has TRBV6-1 and TRBJ2-7, with 11 bases that match TRBD2. The V gene end was trimmed by 6 bases and the J gene end by 4 bases; junction bases not matched to a gene: 5. Germline CDR1 is MNHNS and CDR2 is SASEGT. This CDR3 is built from 14 residues. This chain's CDR3 is CASSTSGRRYEQYF. DNA of the CDR3: TGTGCCAGCAGCACTAGCGGGAGAAGGTACGAGCAGTACTTC.

This clonotype was seen only a few times. At one end, the junction sequence differs from germline, possibly due to a read error. The chain carries TRBV7-7 and TRBJ2-2; TRBD1 matches 11 bases. The CDR3 contains 15 residues. Germline assignment: CDR1 SSHAT and CDR2 FNYEAQ (reference sequence). The CDR3, as DNA: TGTGCTAGCAGCCCCGGGACAGGGGGTATCGGGGAGCTGTTTTTT. Residues: CASSPGTGGIGELFF. The full variable domain, rest sourced from reference TRBV7-7 and TRBJ2-2, is GAGVSQSPRYKVTKRGQDVTLRCDPISSHATLYWYQQALGQGPEFLTYFNYEAQPDKSGLPSDRFSAERPEGSISTLTIQRTEQRDSAMYRCASSPGTGGIGELFFGEGSRLTVL.

This clonotype appeared many times. The V gene is TRBV7-3, the J gene TRBJ2-5, with D possibly being TRBD2 (8 bases). The CDR3 loop spans 13 amino acids. The V end was cut by 10 bases, the J end by 9 bases, with 21 bases between. Germline lookup yields CDR1 SGHTA and CDR2 FQGTGA. The CDR3: CANQGGLVSSQYF. DNA for the CDR3: TGTGCCAACCAGGGGGGACTAGTATCGTCCCAGTACTTC.

The chain uses TRBV27 and TRBJ2-5; D unresolved. Germline V gene lookup returns CDR1 MNHEY and CDR2 SMNVEV (reference sequence). This CDR3 comprises 16 residues. Trimming shortened V by 0 bases and J by 1 base, and 12 bases separated the two germline ends. CDR3 DNA: TGTGCCAGCAGTTTATCGATAGGGCGGCTCCAAGAGACCCAGTACTTC. This gives the protein CASSLSIGRLQETQYF.

For the CDR3, the DNA is TGTGCCAGCAGCTTATGCCCGACAGGCAATCAGCCCCAGCATTTT. Translated, it gives CASSLCPTGNQPQHF. This sequence joins TRBV5-6 and TRBJ1-5; D is perhaps TRBD1 (5 bases). Per germline, CDR1 SGHDT and CDR2 YYEEEE. The CDR3 has 15 residues. V was trimmed by 2 bases and J by 2 bases, leaving 11 bases between them.

This chain joins TRBV19 and TRBJ1-2; unclear D gene. V lost 2 bases, J lost 4 bases, and 14 bases lay in between. The CDR3 contains 15 residues. Germline assignment: CDR1 LNHDA and CDR2 SQIVND (reference sequence). The CDR3 DNA reads as TGTGCCAGTAGTATATGGGTCATTTGGAGCTATGGCTACACCTTC. This codes for CASSIWVIWSYGYTF.

This clonotype was detected a few times. The chain has TRBV6-5 and TRBJ1-5, with D hard to call. This CDR3 spans 14 amino acids. V lost 6 bases, J lost 9 bases, and 18 bases lay in between. Germline V gene sequence: CDR1 MNHEY, CDR2 SVGAGI. Here the CDR3 DNA reads TGTGCCAGCAGCCGGACCGGGAATAGGCCGCCCCAGCATTTT. This sequence encodes CASSRTGNRPPQHF.

V gene TRBV7-2 combines with J gene TRBJ1-4, with D possibly being TRBD1 or TRBD2 (5 bases each). The J call is uncertain, as TRBJ2-2 better fits the DNA end. The CDR3 contains 16 residues. Germline CDR1 reads SGHTA; CDR2 reads FQGNSA. The CDR3 coding sequence is TGTGCCAGCAGTTCGGGGCGTCGAGGGATTACCGGGGAGCTGTTTTTT. Protein sequence: CASSSGRRGITGELFF.

The V and J genes are TRBV29-1 and TRBJ2-3, with D possibly matching TRBD1 (6 bases). There are 13 residues in the CDR3. Trimming stripped 8 bases from V and 1 base from J, with 13 bases between. The germline V gene encodes CDR1 SQVTM and CDR2 ANQGSEA. The CDR3 DNA follows: TGCAGCCTCGGGCAGGGGCGCACAGATACGCAGTATTTT. Protein sequence: CSLGQGRTDTQYF.

The chain employs TRBV5-1 and TRBJ2-5, with TRBD1 identical over 8 bases. The V segment lost 4 bases and the J segment 0 bases; nucleotides outside the gene matches: 11. The CDR3 totals 17 residues. From germline, CDR1 is SGHRS and CDR2 YFSETQ. In DNA form, the CDR3 reads TGCGCCAGCAGCACCTCCGGGACAGGTACCTACCAAGAGACCCAGTACTTC. Translating gives CASSTSGTGTYQETQYF.

This clonotype was picked up many times. J is TRBJ1-5 and V is TRBV7-9; D not resolved. V lost 5 bases to trimming and J lost 0 bases, with 8 bases between them. Per germline, CDR1 SEHNR and CDR2 FQNEAQ (reference sequence). The CDR3 loop spans 14 amino acids. CDR3 sequence reads: CASSPQNSNQPQHF. CDR3 DNA: TGTGCCAGCAGCCCCCAGAATAGCAATCAGCCCCAGCATTTT. Full variable domain (missing parts from reference TRBV7-9 and TRBJ1-5): DTGVSQNPRHKITKRGQNVTFRCDPISEHNRLYWYRQTLGQGPEFLTYFQNEAQLEKSRLLSDRFSAERPKGSFSTLEIQRTEQGDSAMYLCASSPQNSNQPQHFGDGTRLSIL.

Notes on this clonotype: One junction end does not reproduce the germline sequence, and a read error may be involved. V is TRBV24-1 and J is TRBJ1-5; D gene unclear. CDR3 length: 15 residues. Germline-derived CDR1 and CDR2 are KGHDR and SFDVKD. The CDR3 spells CATSDLGYSNRPQHF. CDR3 coding DNA: TGTGCCACCAGTGATCTGGGGTATAGCAATCGGCCCCAGCATTTT.

This clonotype was recorded at least ten times. V gene TRBV7-8 combines with J gene TRBJ2-7; 8 bases line up with TRBD1. The CDR3 contains 13 residues. V shed 4 bases, J shed 6 bases, and the junction held 5 bases outside the gene matches. The V gene's germline CDR1 is SGHVS and CDR2 FQNEAQ. The CDR3 here is CASSSGQGREQYF. The CDR3 bases are TGTGCCAGCAGCTCAGGACAGGGTCGCGAGCAGTACTTC.

This clonotype has ten or more counts. This sequence joins TRBV29-1 and TRBJ2-7; D may match TRBD1 or TRBD2 (5 bases each). Germline loops: CDR1 SQVTM, CDR2 ANQGSEA. The CDR3 consists of 13 residues. V was trimmed by 5 bases and J by 1 base, leaving 12 bases between them. The CDR3 DNA sequence: TGCAGCGTTCAGCGGCAGGGTTCCTACGAGCAGTACTTC. Translating it yields CSVQRQGSYEQYF.

The chain links TRBV7-2 to TRBJ1-2; D is undetermined. The CDR3 loop spans 15 amino acids. Germline V gene data show CDR1 as SGHTA and CDR2 as FQGNSA. Trimming cost V 1 base and J 0 bases, with 9 bases left between them. The CDR3 sequence: CASSLDRRANYGYTF. The CDR3 DNA reads TGTGCCAGCAGCTTAGATCGGAGAGCTAACTATGGCTACACCTTC.

This clonotype has just a few counts. J is TRBJ2-7 and V is TRBV20-1; TRBD2 matches 11 bases. The CDR3 runs to 12 residues. CDR1 and CDR2 from the germline V gene are DFQATT and SNEGSKA (reference sequence). CDR3 region: CSALAGEYEQYF. CDR3 DNA: TGCAGCGCACTAGCGGGAGAGTATGAGCAGTACTTC.